The rows below give T cell receptor beta chains drawn from one sample of a study of T cell responses to AZD1222 COVID-19 vaccine. Method: immunoSEQ multiplex PCR; TCRdb's copy keeps in-frame clones and lacks some. The repertoire includes approximately 150,000 clones, 91% of them detected once, and about 1.9% sits in the top ten. The sequences come from peripheral blood, collected 28 days after the second AZD1222 dose. The receptors derive from an adult who received the AZD1222 COVID-19 vaccine. CDR3s include the opening cysteine and the closing phenylalanine or tryptophan. D genes are given only for firm matches. The size field is filled for only some rows; it gives once, few, many or a size class.

abundance	v_gene	d_gene	j_gene	CDR3aa	CDR3nt
.	TRBV7-8	.	TRBJ2-1	CASSAPRYEQFF	TGTGCCAGCAGCGCCCCGCGTTATGAGCAGTTCTTC
.	TRBV7-3	.	TRBJ1-2	CASSLEPGKGLGGYTF	TGTGCCAGCAGCTTAGAGCCAGGGAAAGGGCTTGGAGGCTACACCTTC
.	TRBV7-2	TRBD1	TRBJ2-5	CASSLDWDRTLETQYF	TGTGCCAGCAGCTTAGATTGGGACAGAACATTGGAGACCCAGTACTTC
.	TRBV18	TRBD2	TRBJ2-2	CASSPPNSGGPHGELFF	TGTGCCAGCTCACCGCCTAATAGCGGGGGACCCCACGGGGAGCTGTTTTTT
.	TRBV7-9	TRBD1	TRBJ1-1	CASSPITGGSTEAFF	TGTGCCAGCAGCCCAATTACAGGGGGGAGTACTGAAGCTTTCTTT
.	TRBV2	.	TRBJ2-7	CASSVEGEQYF	TGTGCCAGCAGTGTCGAAGGCGAGCAGTACTTC
.	TRBV19	.	TRBJ1-2	CASQEESTGRGYTF	TGTGCCAGTCAGGAAGAAAGCACCGGTCGTGGCTACACCTTC
.	TRBV5-1	.	TRBJ2-2	CASSITGELFF	TGCGCCAGCAGTATCACCGGGGAGCTGTTTTTT
.	TRBV19	.	TRBJ1-5	CASSLTEYSNQPQHF	TGTGCCAGTAGTCTGACAGAGTATAGCAATCAGCCCCAGCATTTT
.	TRBV19	TRBD1	TRBJ1-5	CASSRMDRTNQPQHF	TGTGCCAGTAGCCGGATGGACAGGACAAATCAGCCCCAGCATTTT
.	TRBV6-5	TRBD1	TRBJ1-1	CASTQGQMNTEAFF	TGTGCCAGCACCCAGGGACAGATGAACACTGAAGCTTTCTTT
.	TRBV18	.	TRBJ2-6	CASSPVAAKANVLTF	TGTGCCAGCTCACCAGTGGCCGCCAAAGCCAACGTCCTGACTTTC
.	TRBV2	TRBD2	TRBJ2-1	CASRASGYNEQFF	TGTGCCAGCAGGGCTAGCGGCTACAATGAGCAGTTCTTC
.	TRBV18	.	TRBJ1-2	CASSPNRAGNYGYTF	TGTGCCAGCTCACCTAACAGGGCGGGTAACTATGGCTACACCTTC
.	TRBV5-8	TRBD2	TRBJ2-3	CASSQPLAGGLTSTDTQYF	TGTGCCAGCAGCCAGCCTCTAGCGGGGGGGCTTACGAGCACAGATACGCAGTATTTT
once	TRBV7-2	.	TRBJ1-5	CASSLSSPQAGQPQHF	TGTGCCAGCAGCTTAAGTTCTCCGCAGGCGGGTCAGCCCCAGCATTTT
.	TRBV20-1	.	TRBJ2-5	CSARAQETQYF	TGCAGTGCTAGAGCACAAGAGACCCAGTACTTC
.	TRBV5-5	.	TRBJ2-5	CASSLEFAAGRETQYF	TGTGCCAGCAGCTTGGAGTTCGCGGCAGGGCGGGAGACCCAGTACTTC
.	TRBV19	TRBD2	TRBJ2-2	CASSTSGGSPGELFF	TGTGCCAGTAGTACTAGCGGGGGGAGTCCCGGGGAGCTGTTTTTT
.	TRBV15	TRBD1	TRBJ1-3	CATSRDRTGAGGNTIYF	TGTGCCACCAGCAGAGATAGGACAGGGGCAGGGGGAAACACCATATATTTT
.	TRBV18	.	TRBJ2-3	CASPPPDTQYF	TGTGCCAGCCCCCCCCCAGATACGCAGTATTTT
.	TRBV6-5	TRBD1	TRBJ2-7	CASSYYVGQSYEQYF	TGTGCCAGCAGTTACTATGTGGGACAGAGCTACGAGCAGTACTTC
.	TRBV30	.	TRBJ1-5	CAWSGGTNNQPQHF	TGTGCCTGGAGTGGAGGGACAAATAATCAGCCCCAGCATTTT
.	TRBV7-9	TRBD1	TRBJ1-4	CASRYGQAPNEKLFF	TGTGCCAGCAGATACGGACAGGCACCTAATGAAAAACTGTTTTTT
.	TRBV4-1	.	TRBJ1-1	CASSRVWGINTEAFF	TGCGCCAGCAGCCGGGTTTGGGGGATTAACACTGAAGCTTTCTTT
.	TRBV5-6	TRBD1	TRBJ1-2	CASRWGQGYGYTF	TGTGCCAGCAGATGGGGACAGGGGTATGGCTACACCTTC
.	TRBV6-1	.	TRBJ1-4	CASSEAGQGRFRVF	TGTGCCAGCAGTGAAGCTGGGCAGGGGAGGTTCAGGGTTTTT
.	TRBV28	TRBD1	TRBJ1-2	CASSFFGQAYGYTF	TGTGCCAGCAGTTTTTTCGGACAGGCCTATGGCTACACCTTC
.	TRBV5-1	TRBD1	TRBJ1-4	CASSLEGQGREKLFF	TGCGCCAGCAGCTTGGAGGGACAGGGAAGGGAAAAACTGTTTTTT
.	TRBV13	.	TRBJ2-5	CASSLNAGGTETQYF	TGTGCCAGCAGCTTAAACGCAGGTGGGACGGAGACCCAGTACTTC
.	TRBV5-1	TRBD2	TRBJ2-2	CASSLAVRTGELFF	TGCGCCAGCAGCCTAGCGGTCCGCACCGGGGAGCTGTTTTTT
.	TRBV25-1	TRBD2	TRBJ2-3	CASSQGLAGPGTDTQYF	TGTGCCAGCAGCCAGGGACTAGCGGGGCCTGGCACAGATACGCAGTATTTT
.	TRBV2	.	TRBJ1-6	CASSAGPTNSPLHF	TGTGCCAGCAGCGCCGGGCCCACTAATTCACCCCTCCACTTT
.	TRBV28	TRBD1	TRBJ1-6	CASTPGQGDSPLHF	TGTGCCAGCACCCCGGGACAGGGGGATTCACCCCTCCACTTT
many	TRBV7-8	.	TRBJ2-2	CASSLGRGAIGELFF	TGTGCCAGCAGCTTAGGCAGGGGGGCGATTGGGGAGCTGTTTTTT
.	TRBV21-1	.	TRBJ1-4	CASSLCDRGSRNEKLFF	TGTGCCAGCAGCCTCTGCGACAGGGGGTCTCGGAATGAAAAACTGTTTTTT
.	TRBV2	.	TRBJ1-6	CASSELLNSPLHF	TGTGCCAGCAGTGAACTGCTGAATTCACCCCTCCACTTT
.	TRBV5-8	.	TRBJ1-5	CASSLEHGYQPQHF	TGTGCCAGCAGCTTGGAACACGGGTATCAGCCCCAGCATTTT
.	TRBV7-9	TRBD1	TRBJ1-1	CASSLGYRGTEAFF	TGTGCCAGCAGCTTAGGGTACAGGGGCACTGAAGCTTTCTTT
.	TRBV3-1/TRBV3-2	.	TRBJ2-2	CASSQEEVANTGELFF	TGTGCCAGCAGCCAAGAAGAAGTCGCGAACACCGGGGAGCTGTTTTTT
.	TRBV24-1	.	TRBJ2-3	CATSDPGRTDTQYF	TGTGCCACCAGTGACCCGGGGCGCACAGATACGCAGTATTTT
.	TRBV30	.	TRBJ2-1	CAWSLGGEENEQFF	TGTGCCTGGAGTCTTGGCGGGGAAGAGAATGAGCAGTTCTTC
.	TRBV18	.	TRBJ1-1	CASSPTETRGGPWTFF	TGTGCCAGCTCACCCACGGAAACACGCGGCGGCCCATGGACTTTCTTT
.	TRBV2	.	TRBJ2-5	CASTESHETQYF	TGTGCCAGCACCGAGTCCCATGAGACCCAGTACTTC